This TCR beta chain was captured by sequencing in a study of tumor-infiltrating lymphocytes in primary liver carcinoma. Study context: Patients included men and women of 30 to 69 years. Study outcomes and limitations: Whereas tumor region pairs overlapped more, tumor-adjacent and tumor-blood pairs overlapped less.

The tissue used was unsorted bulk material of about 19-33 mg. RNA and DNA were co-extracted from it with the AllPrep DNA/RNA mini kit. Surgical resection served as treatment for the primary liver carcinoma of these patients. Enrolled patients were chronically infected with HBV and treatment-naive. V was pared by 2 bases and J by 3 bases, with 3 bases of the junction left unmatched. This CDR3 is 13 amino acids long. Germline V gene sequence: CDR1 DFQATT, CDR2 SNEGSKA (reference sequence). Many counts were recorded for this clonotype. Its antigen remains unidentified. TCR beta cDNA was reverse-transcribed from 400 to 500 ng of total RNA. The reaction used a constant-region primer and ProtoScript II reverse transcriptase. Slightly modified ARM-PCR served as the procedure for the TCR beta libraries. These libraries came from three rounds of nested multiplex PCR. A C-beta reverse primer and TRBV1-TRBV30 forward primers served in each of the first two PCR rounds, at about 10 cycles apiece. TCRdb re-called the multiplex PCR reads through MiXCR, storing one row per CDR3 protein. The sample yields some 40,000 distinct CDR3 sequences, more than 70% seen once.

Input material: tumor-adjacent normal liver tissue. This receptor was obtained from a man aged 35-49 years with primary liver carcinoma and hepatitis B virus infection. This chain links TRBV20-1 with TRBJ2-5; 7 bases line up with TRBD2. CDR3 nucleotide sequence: TGCAGTGCTAGAATTGCGGGAGAAGAGACCCAGTACTTC. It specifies CSARIAGEETQYF.